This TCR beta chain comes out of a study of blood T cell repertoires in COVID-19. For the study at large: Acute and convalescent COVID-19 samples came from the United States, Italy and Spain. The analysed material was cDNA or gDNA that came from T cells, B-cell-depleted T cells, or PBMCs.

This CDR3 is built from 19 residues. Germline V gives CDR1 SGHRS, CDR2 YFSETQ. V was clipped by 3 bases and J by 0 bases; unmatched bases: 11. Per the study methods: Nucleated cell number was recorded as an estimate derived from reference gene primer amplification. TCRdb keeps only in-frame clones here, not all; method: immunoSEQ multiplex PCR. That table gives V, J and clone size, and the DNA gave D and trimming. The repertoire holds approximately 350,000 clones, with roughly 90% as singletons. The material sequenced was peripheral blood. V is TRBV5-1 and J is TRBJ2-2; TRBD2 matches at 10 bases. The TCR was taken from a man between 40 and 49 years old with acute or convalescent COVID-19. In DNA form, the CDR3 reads TGCGCCAGCAGCTCCCTTCTTAGCGGGGGGAGTCCGAACACCGGGGAGCTGTTTTTT. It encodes CASSSLLSGGSPNTGELFF.